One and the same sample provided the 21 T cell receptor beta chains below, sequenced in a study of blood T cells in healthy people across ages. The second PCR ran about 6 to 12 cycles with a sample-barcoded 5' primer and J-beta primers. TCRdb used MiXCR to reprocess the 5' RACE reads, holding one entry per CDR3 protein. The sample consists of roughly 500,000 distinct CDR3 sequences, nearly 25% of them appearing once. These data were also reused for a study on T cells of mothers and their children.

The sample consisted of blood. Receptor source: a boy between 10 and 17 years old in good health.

In DNA form, the CDR3 reads TGCAGTGCCCTGGACAGGGGTATCACTGAAGCTTTCTTT. The encoded protein is CSALDRGITEAFF. The rearrangement joins TRBV20-1 to TRBJ1-1; 9 bases match TRBD1. Germline lookup yields CDR1 DFQATT and CDR2 SNEGSKA (reference sequence). The CDR3 has 13 residues. V shed 6 bases and J 4 bases; nucleotides not matched to a gene: 6.

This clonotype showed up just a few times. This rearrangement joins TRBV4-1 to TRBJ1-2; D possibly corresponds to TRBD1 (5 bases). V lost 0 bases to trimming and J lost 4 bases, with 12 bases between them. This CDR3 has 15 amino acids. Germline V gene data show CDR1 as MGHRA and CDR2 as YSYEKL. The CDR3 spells CASSQDLGHSYGYTF. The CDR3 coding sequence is TGCGCCAGCAGCCAAGATTTAGGACATTCCTATGGCTACACCTTC.

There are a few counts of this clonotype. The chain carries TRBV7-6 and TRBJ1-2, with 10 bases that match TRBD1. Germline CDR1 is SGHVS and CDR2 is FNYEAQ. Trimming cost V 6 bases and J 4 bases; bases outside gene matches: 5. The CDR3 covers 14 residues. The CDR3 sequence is CASSRDRGVYGYTF. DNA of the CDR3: TGTGCCAGCAGTCGGGACAGGGGTGTCTATGGCTACACCTTC.

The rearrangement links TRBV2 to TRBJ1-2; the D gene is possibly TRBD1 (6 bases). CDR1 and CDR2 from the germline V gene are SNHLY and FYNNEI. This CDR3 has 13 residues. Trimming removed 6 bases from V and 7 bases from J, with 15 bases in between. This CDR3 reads CASSRTANAGYTF. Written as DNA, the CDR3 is TGTGCCAGCAGCAGGACAGCTAATGCTGGCTACACCTTC.

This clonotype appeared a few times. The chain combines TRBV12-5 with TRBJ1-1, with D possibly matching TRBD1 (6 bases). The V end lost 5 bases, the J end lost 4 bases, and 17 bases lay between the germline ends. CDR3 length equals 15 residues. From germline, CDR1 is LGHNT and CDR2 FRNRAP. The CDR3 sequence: CASGLDRGAATEAFF. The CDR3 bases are TGTGCTAGTGGTCTAGATCGGGGGGCGGCCACTGAAGCTTTCTTT.

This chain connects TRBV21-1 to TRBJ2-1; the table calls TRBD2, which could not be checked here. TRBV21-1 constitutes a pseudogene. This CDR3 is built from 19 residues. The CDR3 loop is CASSKADLLAGRPYNEQFF. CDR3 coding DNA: TGTGCCAGCAGCAAAGCGGACCTTCTAGCGGGCCGGCCCTACAATGAGCAGTTCTTC.

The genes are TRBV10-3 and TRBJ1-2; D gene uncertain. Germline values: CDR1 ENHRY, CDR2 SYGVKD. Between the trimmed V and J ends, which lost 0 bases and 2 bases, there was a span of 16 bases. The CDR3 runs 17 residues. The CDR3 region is CAISESGSLPANYGYTF. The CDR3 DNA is TGTGCCATCAGTGAGTCCGGATCTCTGCCAGCGAACTATGGCTACACCTTC.

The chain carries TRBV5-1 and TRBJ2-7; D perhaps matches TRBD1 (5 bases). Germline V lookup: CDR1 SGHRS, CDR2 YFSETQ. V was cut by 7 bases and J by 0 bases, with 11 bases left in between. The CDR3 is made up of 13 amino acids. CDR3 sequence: CASLSGFSYEQYF. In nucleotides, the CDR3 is TGCGCCAGCTTGTCAGGGTTCTCCTACGAGCAGTACTTC.

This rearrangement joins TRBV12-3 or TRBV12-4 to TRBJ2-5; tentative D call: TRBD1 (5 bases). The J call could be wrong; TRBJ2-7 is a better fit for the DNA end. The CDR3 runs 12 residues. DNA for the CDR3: TGTGCCAGCAGTGTACAGGACTACGAGCAGTACTTC. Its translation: CASSVQDYEQYF.

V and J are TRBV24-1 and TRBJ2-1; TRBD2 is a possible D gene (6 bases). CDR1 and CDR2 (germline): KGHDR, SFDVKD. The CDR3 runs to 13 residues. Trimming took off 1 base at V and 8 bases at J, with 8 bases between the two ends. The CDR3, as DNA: TGTGCCACCAGTGATTTTGGAGGGGATGAGCAGTTCTTC. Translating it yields CATSDFGGDEQFF.

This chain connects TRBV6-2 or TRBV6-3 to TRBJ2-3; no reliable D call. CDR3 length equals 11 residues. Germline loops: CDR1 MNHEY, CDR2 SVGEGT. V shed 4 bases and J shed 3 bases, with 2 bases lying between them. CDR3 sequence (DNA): TGTGCCAGCAGTTGGACAGATACGCAGTATTTT. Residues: CASSWTDTQYF.

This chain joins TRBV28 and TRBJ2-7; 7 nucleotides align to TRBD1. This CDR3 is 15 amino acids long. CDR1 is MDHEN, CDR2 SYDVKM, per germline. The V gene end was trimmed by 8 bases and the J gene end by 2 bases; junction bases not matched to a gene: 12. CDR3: CASGPRTGPPYEQYF. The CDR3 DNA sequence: TGTGCCAGCGGCCCTCGGACAGGACCCCCCTACGAGCAGTACTTC.

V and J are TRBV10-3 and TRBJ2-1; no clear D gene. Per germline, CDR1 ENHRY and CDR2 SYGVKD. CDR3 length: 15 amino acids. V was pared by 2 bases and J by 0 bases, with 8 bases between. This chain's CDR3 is CAISETESSYNEQFF. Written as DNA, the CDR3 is TGTGCCATCAGTGAGACGGAGAGCTCCTACAATGAGCAGTTCTTC.

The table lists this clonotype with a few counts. The CDR3 here is CASSNAGTVKRGNYEQYF. The CDR3, as DNA: TGTGCCAGCAGCAACGCCGGGACAGTGAAAAGGGGGAACTACGAGCAGTACTTC. This chain joins TRBV11-2 and TRBJ2-7; 7 bases match TRBD1. The germline V gene encodes CDR1 SGHAT and CDR2 FQNNGV. CDR3 length equals 18 residues. V trimming: 5 bases; J trimming: 3 bases; junction bases outside the gene matches: 19.

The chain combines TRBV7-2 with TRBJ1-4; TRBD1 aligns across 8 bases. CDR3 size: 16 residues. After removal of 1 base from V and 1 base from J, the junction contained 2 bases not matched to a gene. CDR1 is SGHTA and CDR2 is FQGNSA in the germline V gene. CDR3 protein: CASSLGQGLTNEKLFF. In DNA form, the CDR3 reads TGTGCCAGCAGCTTAGGACAGGGGCTAACTAATGAAAAACTGTTTTTT.

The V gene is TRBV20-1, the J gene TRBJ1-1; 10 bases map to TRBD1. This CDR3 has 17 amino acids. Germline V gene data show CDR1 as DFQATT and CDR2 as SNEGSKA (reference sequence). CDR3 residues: CSAGKRTGGYLRTEAFF. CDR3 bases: TGCAGCGCTGGGAAGCGGACAGGGGGTTATCTTAGGACTGAAGCTTTCTTT.

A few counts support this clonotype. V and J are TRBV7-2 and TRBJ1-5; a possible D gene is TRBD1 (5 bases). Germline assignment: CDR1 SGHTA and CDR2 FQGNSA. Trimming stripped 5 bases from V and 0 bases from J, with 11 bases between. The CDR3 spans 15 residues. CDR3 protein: CASSRGTYSNQPQHF. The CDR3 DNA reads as TGTGCCAGCAGCCGGGGCACATATAGCAATCAGCCCCAGCATTTT.

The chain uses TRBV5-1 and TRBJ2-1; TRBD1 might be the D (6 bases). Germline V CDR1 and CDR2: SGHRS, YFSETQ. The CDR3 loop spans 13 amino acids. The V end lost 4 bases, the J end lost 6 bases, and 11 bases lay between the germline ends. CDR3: CASSHGQSNEQFF. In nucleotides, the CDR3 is TGCGCCAGCAGCCATGGACAGTCCAATGAGCAGTTCTTC.

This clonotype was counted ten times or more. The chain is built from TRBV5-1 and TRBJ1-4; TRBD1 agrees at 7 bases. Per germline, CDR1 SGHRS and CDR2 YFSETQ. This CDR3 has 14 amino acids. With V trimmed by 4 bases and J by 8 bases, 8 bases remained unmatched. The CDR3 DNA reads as TGCGCCAGCAGCCTCGGCGGACAGGCGGAAAAACTGTTTTTT. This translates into CASSLGGQAEKLFF.

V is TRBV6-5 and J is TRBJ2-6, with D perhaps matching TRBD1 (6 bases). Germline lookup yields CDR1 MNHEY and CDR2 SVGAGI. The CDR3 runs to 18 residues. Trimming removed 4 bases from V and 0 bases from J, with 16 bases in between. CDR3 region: CASSLKTGASSGANVLTF. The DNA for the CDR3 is TGTGCCAGCAGTTTAAAGACAGGAGCGAGCTCTGGGGCCAACGTCCTGACTTTC.

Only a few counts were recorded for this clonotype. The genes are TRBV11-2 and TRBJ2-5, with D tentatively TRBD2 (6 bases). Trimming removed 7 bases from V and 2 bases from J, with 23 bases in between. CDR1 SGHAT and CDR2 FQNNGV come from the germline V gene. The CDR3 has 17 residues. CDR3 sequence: CASKRMSGGVTQETQYF. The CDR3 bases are TGTGCCAGCAAGCGAATGAGTGGCGGGGTTACTCAAGAGACCCAGTACTTC.